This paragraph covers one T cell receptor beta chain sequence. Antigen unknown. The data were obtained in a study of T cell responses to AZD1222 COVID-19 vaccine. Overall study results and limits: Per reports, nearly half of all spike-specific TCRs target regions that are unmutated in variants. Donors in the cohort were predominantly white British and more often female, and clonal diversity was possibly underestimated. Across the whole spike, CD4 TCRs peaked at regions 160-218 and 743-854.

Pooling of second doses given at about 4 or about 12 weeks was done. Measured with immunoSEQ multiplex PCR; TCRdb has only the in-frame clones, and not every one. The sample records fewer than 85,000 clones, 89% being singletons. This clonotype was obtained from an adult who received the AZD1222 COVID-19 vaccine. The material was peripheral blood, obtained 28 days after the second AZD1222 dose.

The CDR3 DNA reads TGTGCCAGTAGTCCGACAAGGACAGGGTTCAGGAACACCGGGGAGCTGTTTTTT. This translates into CASSPTRTGFRNTGELFF. The chain employs TRBV19 and TRBJ2-2, with TRBD1 matching 8 bases. V lost 5 bases, J lost 1 base, and 12 bases stayed unmatched. The CDR3 contains 18 residues. CDR1 is LNHDA and CDR2 is SQIVND in the germline V gene (reference sequence).